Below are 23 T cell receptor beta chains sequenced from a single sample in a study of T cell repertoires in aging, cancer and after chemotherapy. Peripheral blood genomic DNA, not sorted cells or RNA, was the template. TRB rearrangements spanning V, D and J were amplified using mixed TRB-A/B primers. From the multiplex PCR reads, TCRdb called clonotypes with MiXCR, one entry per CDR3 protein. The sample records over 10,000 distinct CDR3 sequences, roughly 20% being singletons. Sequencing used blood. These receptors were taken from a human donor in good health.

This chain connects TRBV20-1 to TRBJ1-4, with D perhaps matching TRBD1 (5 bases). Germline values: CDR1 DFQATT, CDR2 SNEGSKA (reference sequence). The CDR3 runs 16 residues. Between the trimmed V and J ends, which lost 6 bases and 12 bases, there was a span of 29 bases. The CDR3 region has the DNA TGCAGTGCCCAACCCTGGGACTCCAGGTCGGGAAGGGAACTGTTTTTT. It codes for CSAQPWDSRSGRELFF.

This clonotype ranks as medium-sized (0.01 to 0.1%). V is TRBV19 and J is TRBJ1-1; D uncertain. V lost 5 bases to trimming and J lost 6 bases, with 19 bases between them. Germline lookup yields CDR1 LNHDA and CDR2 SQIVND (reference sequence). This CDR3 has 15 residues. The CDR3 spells CASSPLGRFVPEAFF. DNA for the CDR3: TGTGCCAGTAGTCCCTTAGGAAGGTTTGTCCCTGAAGCTTTCTTT.

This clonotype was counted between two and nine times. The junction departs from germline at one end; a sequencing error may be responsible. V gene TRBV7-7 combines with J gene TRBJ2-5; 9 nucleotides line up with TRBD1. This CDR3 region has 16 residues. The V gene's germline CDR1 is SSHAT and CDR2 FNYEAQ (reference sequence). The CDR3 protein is CASSRGTGIWGETQYF. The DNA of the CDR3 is TGTGCTAGCAGCCGTGGGACAGGGATATGGGGAGAGACCCAGTACTTC.

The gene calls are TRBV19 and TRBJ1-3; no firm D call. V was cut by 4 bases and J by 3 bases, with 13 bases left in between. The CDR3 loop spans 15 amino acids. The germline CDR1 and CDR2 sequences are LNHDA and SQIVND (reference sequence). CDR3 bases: TGTGCCAGTAGTAGCAGGTGGTTTTTTGGAAACACCATATATTTT. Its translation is CASSSRWFFGNTIYF. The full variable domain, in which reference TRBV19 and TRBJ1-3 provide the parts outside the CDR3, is DGGITQSPKYLFRKEGQNVTLSCEQNLNHDAMYWYRQDPGQGLRLIYYSQIVNDFQKGDIAEGYSVSREKKESFPLTVTSAQKNPTAFYLCASSSRWFFGNTIYFGEGSWLTVV.

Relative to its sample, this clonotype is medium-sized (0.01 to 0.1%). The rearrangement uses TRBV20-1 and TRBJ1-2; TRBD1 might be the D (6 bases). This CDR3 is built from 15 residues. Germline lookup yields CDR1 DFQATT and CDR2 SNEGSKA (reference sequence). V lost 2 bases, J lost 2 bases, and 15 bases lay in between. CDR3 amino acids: CSARNTSGHNYGYTF. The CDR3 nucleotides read TGCAGTGCTAGAAATACGTCGGGACACAACTATGGCTACACCTTC.

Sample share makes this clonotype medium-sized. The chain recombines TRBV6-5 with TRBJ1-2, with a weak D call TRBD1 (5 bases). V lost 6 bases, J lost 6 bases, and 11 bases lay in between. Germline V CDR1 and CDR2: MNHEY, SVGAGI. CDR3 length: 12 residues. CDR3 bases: TGTGCCAGCAGCACAGTAGGGGATGGCTACACCTTC. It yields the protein CASSTVGDGYTF.

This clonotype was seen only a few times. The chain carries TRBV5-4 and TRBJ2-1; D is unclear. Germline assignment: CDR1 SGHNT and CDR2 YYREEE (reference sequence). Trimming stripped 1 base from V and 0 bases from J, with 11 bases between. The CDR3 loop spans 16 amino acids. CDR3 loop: CASSLSQHCSYNEQFF. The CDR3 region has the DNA TGTGCCAGCAGCTTGTCTCAACACTGCTCCTACAATGAGCAGTTCTTC.

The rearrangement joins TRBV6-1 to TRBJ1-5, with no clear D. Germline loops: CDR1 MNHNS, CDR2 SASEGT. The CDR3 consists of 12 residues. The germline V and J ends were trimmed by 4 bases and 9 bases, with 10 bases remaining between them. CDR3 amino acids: CASSVGVGPQHF. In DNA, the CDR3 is TGTGCCAGCAGTGTAGGTGTGGGGCCCCAGCATTTT.

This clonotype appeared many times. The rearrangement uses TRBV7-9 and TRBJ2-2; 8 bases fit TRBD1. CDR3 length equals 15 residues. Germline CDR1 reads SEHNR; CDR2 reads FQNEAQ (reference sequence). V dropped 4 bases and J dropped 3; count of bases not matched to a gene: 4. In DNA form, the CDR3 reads TGTGCCAGCAGCTCCGTGACAGGGGACACCGGGGAGCTGTTTTTT. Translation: CASSSVTGDTGELFF.

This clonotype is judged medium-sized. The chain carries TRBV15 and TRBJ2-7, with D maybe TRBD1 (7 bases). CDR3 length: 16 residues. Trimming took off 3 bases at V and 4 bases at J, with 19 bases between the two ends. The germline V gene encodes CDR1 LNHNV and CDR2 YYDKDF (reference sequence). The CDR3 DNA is TGTGCCACCAGCAGGACGACAGGGTTGGGGACTTACGAGCAGTACTTC. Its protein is CATSRTTGLGTYEQYF.

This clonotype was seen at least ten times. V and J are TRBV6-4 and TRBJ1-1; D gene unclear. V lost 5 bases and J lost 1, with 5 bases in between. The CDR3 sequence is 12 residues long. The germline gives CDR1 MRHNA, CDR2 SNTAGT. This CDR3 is CASSNQNTEAFF. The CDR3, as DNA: TGTGCCAGCAGTAACCAGAACACTGAAGCTTTCTTT.

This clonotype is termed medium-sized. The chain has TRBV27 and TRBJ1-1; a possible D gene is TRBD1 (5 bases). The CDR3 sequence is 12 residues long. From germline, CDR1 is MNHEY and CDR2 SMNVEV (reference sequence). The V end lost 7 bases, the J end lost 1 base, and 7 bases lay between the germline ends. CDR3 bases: TGTGCCAGCACTGGGGGGAACACTGAAGCTTTCTTT. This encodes CASTGGNTEAFF.

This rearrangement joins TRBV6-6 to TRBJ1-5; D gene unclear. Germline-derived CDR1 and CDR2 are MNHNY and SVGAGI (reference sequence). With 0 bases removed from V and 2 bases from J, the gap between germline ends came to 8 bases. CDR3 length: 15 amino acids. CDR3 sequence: CASSYSTARNQPQHF. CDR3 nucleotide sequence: TGTGCCAGCAGTTACTCGACGGCACGCAATCAGCCCCAGCATTTT.

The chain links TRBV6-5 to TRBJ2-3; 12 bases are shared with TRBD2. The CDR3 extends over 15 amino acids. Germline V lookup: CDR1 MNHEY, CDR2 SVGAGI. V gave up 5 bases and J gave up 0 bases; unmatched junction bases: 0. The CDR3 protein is CASSLAGGSTDTQYF. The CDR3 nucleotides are TGTGCCAGCAGTCTAGCGGGGGGGAGCACAGATACGCAGTATTTT.

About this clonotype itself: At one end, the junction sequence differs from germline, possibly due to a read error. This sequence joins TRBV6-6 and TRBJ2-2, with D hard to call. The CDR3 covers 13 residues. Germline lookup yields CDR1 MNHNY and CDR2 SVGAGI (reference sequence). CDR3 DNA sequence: TGTGTCAGCATTCCAAGGGTCCCCGGGGAGCTGTTTTTT. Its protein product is CVSIPRVPGELFF.

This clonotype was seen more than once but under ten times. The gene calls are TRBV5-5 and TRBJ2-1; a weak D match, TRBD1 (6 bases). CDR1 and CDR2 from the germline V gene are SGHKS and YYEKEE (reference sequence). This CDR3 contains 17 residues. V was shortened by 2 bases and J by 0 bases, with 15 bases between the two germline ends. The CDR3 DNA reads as TGTGCCAGCAGCTTCAGGGGCGCCCCCCTCTCCTACAATGAGCAGTTCTTC. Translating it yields CASSFRGAPLSYNEQFF.

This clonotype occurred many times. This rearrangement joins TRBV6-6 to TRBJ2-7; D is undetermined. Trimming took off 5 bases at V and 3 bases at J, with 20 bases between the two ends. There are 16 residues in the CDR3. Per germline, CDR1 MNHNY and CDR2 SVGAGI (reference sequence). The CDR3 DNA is TGTGCCAGCAGTCGCCGGTATGGGCAGGCTATCTACGAGCAGTACTTC. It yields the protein CASSRRYGQAIYEQYF.

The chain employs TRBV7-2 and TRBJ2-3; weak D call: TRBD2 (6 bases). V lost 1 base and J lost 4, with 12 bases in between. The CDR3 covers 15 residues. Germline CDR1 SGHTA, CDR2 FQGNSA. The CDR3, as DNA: TGTGCCAGCAGCTTAGACGGGGGAGTCCCAGATACGCAGTATTTT. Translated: CASSLDGGVPDTQYF.

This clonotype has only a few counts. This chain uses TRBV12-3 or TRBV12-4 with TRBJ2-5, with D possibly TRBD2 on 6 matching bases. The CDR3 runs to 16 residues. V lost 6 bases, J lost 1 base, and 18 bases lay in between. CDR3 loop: CASSRDSTPTQETQYF. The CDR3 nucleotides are TGTGCCAGCAGCAGGGACTCCACCCCAACCCAAGAGACCCAGTACTTC.

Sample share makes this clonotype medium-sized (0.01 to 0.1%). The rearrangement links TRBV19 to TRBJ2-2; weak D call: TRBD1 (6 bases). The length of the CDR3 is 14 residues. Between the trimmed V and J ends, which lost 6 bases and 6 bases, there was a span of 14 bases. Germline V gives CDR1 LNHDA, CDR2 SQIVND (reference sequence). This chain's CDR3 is CASSWGRGAGELFF. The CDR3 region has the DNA TGTGCCAGTAGCTGGGGCAGGGGAGCCGGGGAGCTGTTTTTT.

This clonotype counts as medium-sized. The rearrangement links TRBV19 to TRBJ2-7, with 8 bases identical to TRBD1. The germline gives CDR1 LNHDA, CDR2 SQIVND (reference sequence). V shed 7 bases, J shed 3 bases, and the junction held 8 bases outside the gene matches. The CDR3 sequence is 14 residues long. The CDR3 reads CASKLTGENYEQYF. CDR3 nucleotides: TGTGCCAGTAAGTTGACAGGGGAAAACTACGAGCAGTACTTC.

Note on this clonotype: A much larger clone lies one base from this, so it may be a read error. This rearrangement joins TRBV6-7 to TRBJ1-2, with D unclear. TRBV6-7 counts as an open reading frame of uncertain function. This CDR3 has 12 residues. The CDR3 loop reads CAISVVGYGYTF. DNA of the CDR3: TGTGCCATCAGTGTGGTGGGGTATGGCTACACCTTC.

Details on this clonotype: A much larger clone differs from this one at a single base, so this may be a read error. The CDR3 coding sequence is TGTGCCAGCGGCTTAGTTAGGGGAGCGGGGACCACAGATACGCAGTATTTT. Translating it yields CASGLVRGAGTTDTQYF. The chain links TRBV7-9 to TRBJ2-3, with 7 bases matching TRBD2. This CDR3 contains 17 residues. Per germline, CDR1 SEHNR and CDR2 FQNEAQ (reference sequence).